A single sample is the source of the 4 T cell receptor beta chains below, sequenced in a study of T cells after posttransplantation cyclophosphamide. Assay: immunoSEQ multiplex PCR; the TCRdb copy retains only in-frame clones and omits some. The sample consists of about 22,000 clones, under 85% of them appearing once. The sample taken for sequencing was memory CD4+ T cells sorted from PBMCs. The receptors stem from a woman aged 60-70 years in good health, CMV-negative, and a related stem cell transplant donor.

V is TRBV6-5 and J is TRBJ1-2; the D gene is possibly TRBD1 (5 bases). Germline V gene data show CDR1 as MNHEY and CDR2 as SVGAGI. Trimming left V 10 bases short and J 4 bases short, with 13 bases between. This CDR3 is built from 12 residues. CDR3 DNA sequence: TGTGCCACCCAGACAGAATTCTATGGCTACACCTTC. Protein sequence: CATQTEFYGYTF.

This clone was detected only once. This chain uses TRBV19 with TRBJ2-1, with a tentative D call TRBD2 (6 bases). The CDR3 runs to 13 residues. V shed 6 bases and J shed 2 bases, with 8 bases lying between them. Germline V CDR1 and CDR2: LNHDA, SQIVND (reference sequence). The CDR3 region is CASRAGPYNEQFF. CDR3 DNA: TGTGCCAGTAGGGCGGGGCCCTACAATGAGCAGTTCTTC.

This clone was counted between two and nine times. Here the CDR3 reads CASSPMTGGRTYEQYF. The DNA of the CDR3 is TGTGCCAGCAGCCCCATGACAGGAGGACGTACCTACGAGCAGTACTTC. This rearrangement joins TRBV11-2 to TRBJ2-7; D possibly corresponds to TRBD1 (6 bases). The length of the CDR3 is 16 residues. Germline CDR1 reads SGHAT; CDR2 reads FQNNGV. V was trimmed by 5 bases and J by 2 bases, leaving 19 bases between them.

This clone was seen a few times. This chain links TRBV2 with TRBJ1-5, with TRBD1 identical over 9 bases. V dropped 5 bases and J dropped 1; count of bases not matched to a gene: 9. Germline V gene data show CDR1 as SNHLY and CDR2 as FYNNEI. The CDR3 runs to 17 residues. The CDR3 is CASSPGQGLMSNQPQHF. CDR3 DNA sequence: TGTGCCAGCAGTCCCGGACAGGGGTTAATGAGCAATCAGCCCCAGCATTTT.